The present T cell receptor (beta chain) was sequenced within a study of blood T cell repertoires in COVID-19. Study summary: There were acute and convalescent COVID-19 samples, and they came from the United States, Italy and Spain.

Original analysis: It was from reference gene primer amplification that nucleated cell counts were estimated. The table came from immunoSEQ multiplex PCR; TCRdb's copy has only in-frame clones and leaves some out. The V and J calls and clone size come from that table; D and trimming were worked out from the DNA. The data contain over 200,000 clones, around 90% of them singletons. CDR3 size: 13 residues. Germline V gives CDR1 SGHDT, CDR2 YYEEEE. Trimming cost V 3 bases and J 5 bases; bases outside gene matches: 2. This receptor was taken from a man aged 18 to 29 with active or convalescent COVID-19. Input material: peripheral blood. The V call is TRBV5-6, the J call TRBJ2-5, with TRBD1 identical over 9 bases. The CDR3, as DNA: TGTGCCAGCAGCTGGACAGGGGTGGAGACCCAGTACTTC. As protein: CASSWTGVETQYF.